The T cell receptor (beta chain) described here comes from a study of cytomegalovirus exposure and HLA in healthy donors. CDR3 length: 16 amino acids. Germline V gives CDR1 SEHNR, CDR2 FQNEAQ (reference sequence). The PCR ran on 60 Vbeta and 13 Jbeta primers. The repertoire was sequenced with immunoSEQ multiplex PCR; TCRdb's copy has only in-frame clones and lacks some. In the table there are over 100,000 clones, 81% of which are singletons. The donors were healthy bone marrow donors. Findings and caveats of the study: Other equally common chains were less clonally expanded than HLA-associated TCR beta chains, a later analysis showed.

Concerning this clone itself: What it recognizes is unknown. At one of its ends the junction is not consistent with the germline gene, which may arise from a read error.

The TCR originated in a woman aged 25 to 39 in good health and CMV-seronegative. This chain joins TRBV7-9 and TRBJ2-7; TRBD2 matches 13 bases. Sequenced sample: PBMCs. The CDR3 DNA is TGTTCCAGCAGCCTTACCGGACTAGCGGGAGTAGGTGAGCAGTACTTC. Protein product: CSSSLTGLAGVGEQYF.